This is a list of T cell receptor beta chains from one sample in a study of a mutant IDH1 vaccine in newly diagnosed glioma. The antigens of these receptors remain unknown. Clones were sequenced by immunoSEQ multiplex PCR, and TCRdb holds only the in-frame ones, with some missing. The data show some 60,000 clones, about 90% seen once. The sequencing used PBMCs, collected from a glioma patient whose treatment included an IDH1 peptide vaccine. These TCRs come from a man aged 40-49 years with glioma. Each CDR3 is given with its conserved first and last residue. The D gene is left open where the match is weak. For some rows the clone size is stated as once, few or many, or as a class when expanded; others skip it.

CAKYTGELFF | TGCGCCAAATACACCGGGGAGCTGTTTTTT | TRBV5-1 | . | . | TRBJ2-2 | 10
CASSQAMGETQYF | TGCGCCAGCAGCCAAGCCATGGGAGAGACCCAGTACTTC | TRBV4-1 | . | . | TRBJ2-5 | 13
CASSILGGGNTEAFF | TGTGCCAGTAGTATTCTCGGGGGGGGGAACACTGAAGCTTTCTTT | TRBV19 | . | . | TRBJ1-1 | 15
CASSFAGRPQYF | TGTGCCAGCAGTTTCGCAGGGAGACCTCAGTACTTC | TRBV28 | . | . | TRBJ2-4 | 12
CASSQPLRAGQGRETQYF | TGCGCCAGCAGCCAACCCCTAAGGGCGGGACAGGGAAGAGAGACCCAGTACTTC | TRBV4-1 | TRBD1 | . | TRBJ2-5 | 18
CALPRGQTYEQYF | TGTGCCCTTCCCCGGGGACAGACCTACGAGCAGTACTTC | TRBV28 | TRBD1 | once | TRBJ2-7 | 13
CASSSGLAGGSDTQYF | TGTGCCAGCAGTTCGGGACTAGCGGGAGGGTCAGATACGCAGTATTTT | TRBV27 | TRBD2 | . | TRBJ2-3 | 16
CASLHTQLAGGPDTQYF | TGTGCCAGCCTACATACCCAACTAGCGGGAGGGCCCGATACGCAGTATTTT | TRBV5-4 | TRBD2 | . | TRBJ2-3 | 17
CSAGRGGSYNEQFF | TGCAGCGCGGGGCGGGGGGGATCCTACAATGAGCAGTTCTTC | TRBV29-1 | TRBD2 | . | TRBJ2-1 | 14
CASSLSGGDTQYF | TGTGCCAGCAGCTTGTCAGGGGGAGATACGCAGTATTTT | TRBV5-6 | TRBD1 | . | TRBJ2-3 | 13
CSAPRTNEQYF | TGCAGTGCTCCCAGAACCAACGAGCAGTACTTC | TRBV20-1 | . | . | TRBJ2-7 | 11
CASRTAVLSDTQYF | TGTGCCAGCAGGACGGCCGTTTTATCCGATACGCAGTATTTT | TRBV6-1 | . | . | TRBJ2-3 | 14
CASIGQGFDNQPQHF | TGTGCCAGTATTGGACAGGGGTTTGACAATCAGCCCCAGCATTTT | TRBV19 | TRBD1 | . | TRBJ1-5 | 15
CASSLGTGGQPQHF | TGTGCCAGCAGCCTCGGGACAGGGGGTCAGCCCCAGCATTTT | TRBV2 | TRBD1 | . | TRBJ1-5 | 14
CASSPGTYRPGYTF | TGCGCCAGCAGCCCAGGGACGTACCGTCCTGGCTACACCTTC | TRBV5-1 | . | . | TRBJ1-2 | 14
CASSTDNGGDESNQPQHF | TGTGCCAGCAGCACAGACAATGGGGGGGATGAAAGCAATCAGCCCCAGCATTTT | TRBV21-1 | . | . | TRBJ1-5 | 18
CASSSNGLSQPQHF | TGTGCCAGCAGCTCAAATGGTTTGTCCCAGCCCCAGCATTTT | TRBV5-6 | . | . | TRBJ1-5 | 14
CASSPRTVLGDTQYF | TGTGCCAGCTCACCAAGGACAGTCCTGGGAGATACGCAGTATTTT | TRBV18 | . | . | TRBJ2-3 | 15
CASSRDSAYNEQFF | TGTGCCAGCAGTAGGGACTCTGCCTACAATGAGCAGTTCTTC | TRBV27 | . | . | TRBJ2-1 | 14